Here is one TCR beta chain with its context. There is no known antigen for this receptor. Base-call qualities are not available, and no considerably larger clone is one nucleotide away. The data originate from a study of response to subunit inactivated influenza vaccine (dated by TCRdb to 2016 to 2019). At the level of the whole study: Deep quantitative profiling of the T cell receptor repertoire was used in the study to follow responses to a trivalent subunit inactivated influenza vaccine. Broader findings and caveats from the paper: The authors proposed that each seasonal influenza vaccination may bring in only a limited number of new T cells.

Libraries were constructed by RT-PCR. The run used an Illumina HiSeq 2500. In-frame beta chains were kept once TCRdb had trimmed the public reads at Q25 with fastp and called clones with MiXCR. For every CDR3 protein sequence, its rows merge into one entry that carries the most common genes and DNA. For this sample there are 550,000 to 600,000 distinct CDR3 sequences; over 9.5% appear just once. Roughly 10% of the sample is held by the ten biggest clonotypes. The junction carries 12 bases between V and J, which are trimmed by 4 bases and 0 bases respectively. Spanning cysteine to phenylalanine, the CDR3 consists of 15 amino acids. Here the CDR3 DNA is all that survives: 45 bases in frame from base 1. As encoded in the germline V gene, CDR1 is SGHRS while CDR2 is YFSETQ.

The V gene is TRBV5-1 and the J gene is TRBJ2-3; no confident D gene assignment can be made. Sequences were derived from PBMCs from blood, sampled on the day of vaccination. This receptor was obtained from a man aged 50 to 60 who received an inactivated influenza vaccine. Donor details come from another sample of the same person, matched by shared clones. The DNA sequence is given as TGCGCCAGCAGCCGCTCCGGATGGAGCACAGATACGCAGTATTTT. This encodes CASSRSGWSTDTQYF.